This T cell receptor (gamma chain) is drawn from a study of γδ T cells in repeated Plasmodium falciparum infection. The overall study: Timepoints: baseline, immediately before selected infections, and 21 days after every infection.

On this clone: TCRdb's listed protein matches a much larger clone and diverges from this DNA's translation at residue 5, likely through a read error; the protein shown comes from the DNA.

Both TRG and TRD chains were sequenced from each sorted sample. TCRdb made new clone calls on the multiplex PCR reads using CATT. Of 25,000 to 35,000 gamma-chain clones listed, more than 1.4% are singletons. Sequenced material: gamma-delta T cells from blood. The source of this sequence is a pool of human donors (malaria-infected and uninfected, not separated).

CDR3 protein: CALWATQIGLGKKIKVF. The CDR3 DNA sequence: TGTGCCTTGTGGGCTACACAGATTGGGTTGGGCAAAAAAATCAAGGTATTT. This sequence joins TRGV9 and TRGJP. TCRdb supplies no J gene; here it was assigned by aligning the nucleotide sequence to germline. V trimming: 5 bases; J trimming: 9 bases; junction bases outside the gene matches: 13. The CDR3 runs 17 residues. Germline lookup yields CDR1 GITISATS and CDR2 ISYDGTV (reference sequence).